This T cell receptor (beta chain) was recorded in a study of T cell responses to AZD1222 COVID-19 vaccine. The study's findings and limits: Donor demographics were predominantly white British with a female majority; clonal diversity may be underestimated.

The CDR3 runs 13 residues. The V end lost 4 bases, the J end lost 4 bases, and 7 bases lay between the germline ends. Germline values: CDR1 MRHNA, CDR2 SNTAGT. Comment on this clone: What it binds is unknown.

Generated by immunoSEQ multiplex PCR, the TCRdb table keeps only in-frame clones and is missing some. The data hold fewer than 150,000 clones, with approximately 89% observed a single time. The V gene is TRBV6-4, the J gene TRBJ2-2; D ambiguous. The sample was peripheral blood, taken on day 0 of AZD1222 vaccination. This sequence was found in an adult in good health. In DNA, the CDR3 is TGTGCCAGCAGTGTTGGGTCCACCGGGGAGCTGTTTTTT. As protein: CASSVGSTGELFF.